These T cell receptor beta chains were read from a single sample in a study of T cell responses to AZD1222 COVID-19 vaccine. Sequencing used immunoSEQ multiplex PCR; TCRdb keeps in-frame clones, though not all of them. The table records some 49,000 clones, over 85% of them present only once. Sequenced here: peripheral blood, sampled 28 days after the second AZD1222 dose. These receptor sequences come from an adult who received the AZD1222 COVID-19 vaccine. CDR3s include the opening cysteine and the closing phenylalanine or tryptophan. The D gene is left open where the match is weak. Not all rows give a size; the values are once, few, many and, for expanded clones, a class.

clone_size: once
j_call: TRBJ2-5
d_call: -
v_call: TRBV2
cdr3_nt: TGTGCCAGCAGTTATGCGGGGCGAGAGACCCAGTACTTC
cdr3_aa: CASSYAGRETQYF

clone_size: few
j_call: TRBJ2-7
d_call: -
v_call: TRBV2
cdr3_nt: TGTGCCAGCAGTGAAGCTCGACGTGGCGAGCAGTACTTC
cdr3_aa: CASSEARRGEQYF

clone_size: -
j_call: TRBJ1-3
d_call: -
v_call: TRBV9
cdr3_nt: TGTGCCAGCAGCACCGGAGAGGGCGGCTACTCTGGAAACACCATATATTTT
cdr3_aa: CASSTGEGGYSGNTIYF

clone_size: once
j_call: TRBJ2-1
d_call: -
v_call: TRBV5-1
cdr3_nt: TGCGCCAGCAGCTTAATACCGGGGAATGAGCAGTTCTTC
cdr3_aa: CASSLIPGNEQFF

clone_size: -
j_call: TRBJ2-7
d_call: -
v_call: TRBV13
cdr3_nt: TGTGCCAGCAGCCCCAGCCTAGCCGACGCCTACGAGCAGTACTTC
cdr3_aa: CASSPSLADAYEQYF

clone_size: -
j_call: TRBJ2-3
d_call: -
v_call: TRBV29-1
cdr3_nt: TGCAGCGTTGATAGACAGAACACAGATACGCAGTATTTT
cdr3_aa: CSVDRQNTDTQYF

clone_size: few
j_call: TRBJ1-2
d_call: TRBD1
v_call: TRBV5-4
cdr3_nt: TGTGCCAGCAGCTTGGGTCAGGGGGGCTATGGCTACACCTTC
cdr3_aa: CASSLGQGGYGYTF

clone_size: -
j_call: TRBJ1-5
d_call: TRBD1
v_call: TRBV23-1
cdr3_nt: TGCGCCAGCAGGGACAGGGTTCGAAATCAGCCCCAGCATTTT
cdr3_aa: CASRDRVRNQPQHF

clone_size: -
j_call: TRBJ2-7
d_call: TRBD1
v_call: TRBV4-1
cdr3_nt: TGCGCCAGCAGCCCGGGGACAGGGACCAACCCCCTAAAATACGAGCAGTACTTC
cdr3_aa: CASSPGTGTNPLKYEQYF

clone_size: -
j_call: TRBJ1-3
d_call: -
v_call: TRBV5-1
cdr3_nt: TGCGCCAGCAGCTTGGACATCACGGGAAACACCATATATTTT
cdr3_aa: CASSLDITGNTIYF

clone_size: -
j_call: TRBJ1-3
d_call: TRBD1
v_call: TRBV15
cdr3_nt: TGTGCCACCAGTACTGACAGGGGCTTCTCTGGAAACACCATATATTTT
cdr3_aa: CATSTDRGFSGNTIYF

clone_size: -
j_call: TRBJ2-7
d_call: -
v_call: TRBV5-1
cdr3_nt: TGCGCCAGCAGCTTGGCCGGGACAATCTACGAGCAGTACTTC
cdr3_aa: CASSLAGTIYEQYF

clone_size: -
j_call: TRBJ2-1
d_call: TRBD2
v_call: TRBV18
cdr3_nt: TGTGCCAGCTCGAAGACTAGCGGGAGTAATGAGCAGTTCTTC
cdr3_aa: CASSKTSGSNEQFF